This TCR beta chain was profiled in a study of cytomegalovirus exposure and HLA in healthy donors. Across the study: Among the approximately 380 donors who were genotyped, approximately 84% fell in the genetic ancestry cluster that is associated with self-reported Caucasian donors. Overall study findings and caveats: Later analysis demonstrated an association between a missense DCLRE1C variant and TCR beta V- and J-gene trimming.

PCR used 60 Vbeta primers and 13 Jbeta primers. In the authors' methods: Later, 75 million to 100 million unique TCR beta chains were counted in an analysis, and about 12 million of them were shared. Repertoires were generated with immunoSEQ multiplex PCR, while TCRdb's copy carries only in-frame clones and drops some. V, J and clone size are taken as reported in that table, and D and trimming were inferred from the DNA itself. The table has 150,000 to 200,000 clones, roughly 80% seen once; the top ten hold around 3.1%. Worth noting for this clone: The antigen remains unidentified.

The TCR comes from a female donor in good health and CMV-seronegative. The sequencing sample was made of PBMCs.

The CDR3 protein is CAWSGVQVQNTEAFF. In DNA, the CDR3 is TGTGCCTGGAGTGGGGTACAGGTCCAGAACACTGAAGCTTTCTTT. The genes are TRBV30 and TRBJ1-1; a possible D gene is TRBD1 (5 bases). The ends were cut back, 1 base at V and 1 base at J, with 13 bases in the middle. The germline CDR1 and CDR2 sequences are GTSNPN and SVGIG (reference sequence). The CDR3 loop spans 15 amino acids.